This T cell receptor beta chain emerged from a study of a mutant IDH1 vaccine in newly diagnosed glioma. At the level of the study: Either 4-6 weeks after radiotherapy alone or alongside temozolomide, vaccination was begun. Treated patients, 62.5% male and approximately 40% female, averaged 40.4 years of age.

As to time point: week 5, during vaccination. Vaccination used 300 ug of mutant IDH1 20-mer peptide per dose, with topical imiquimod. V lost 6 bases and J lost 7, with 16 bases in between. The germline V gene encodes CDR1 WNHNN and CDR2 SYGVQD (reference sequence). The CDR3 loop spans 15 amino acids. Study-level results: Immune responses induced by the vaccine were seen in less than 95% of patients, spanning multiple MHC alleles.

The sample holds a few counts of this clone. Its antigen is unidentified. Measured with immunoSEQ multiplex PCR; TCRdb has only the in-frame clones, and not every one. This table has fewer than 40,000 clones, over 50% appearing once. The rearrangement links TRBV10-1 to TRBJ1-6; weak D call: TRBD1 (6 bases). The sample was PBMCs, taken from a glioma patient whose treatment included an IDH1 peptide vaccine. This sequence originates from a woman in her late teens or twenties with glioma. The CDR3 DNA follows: TGCGCCAGCAGCCAGTCCCCGGGGGCAAATTCACCCCTCCACTTT. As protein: CASSQSPGANSPLHF.